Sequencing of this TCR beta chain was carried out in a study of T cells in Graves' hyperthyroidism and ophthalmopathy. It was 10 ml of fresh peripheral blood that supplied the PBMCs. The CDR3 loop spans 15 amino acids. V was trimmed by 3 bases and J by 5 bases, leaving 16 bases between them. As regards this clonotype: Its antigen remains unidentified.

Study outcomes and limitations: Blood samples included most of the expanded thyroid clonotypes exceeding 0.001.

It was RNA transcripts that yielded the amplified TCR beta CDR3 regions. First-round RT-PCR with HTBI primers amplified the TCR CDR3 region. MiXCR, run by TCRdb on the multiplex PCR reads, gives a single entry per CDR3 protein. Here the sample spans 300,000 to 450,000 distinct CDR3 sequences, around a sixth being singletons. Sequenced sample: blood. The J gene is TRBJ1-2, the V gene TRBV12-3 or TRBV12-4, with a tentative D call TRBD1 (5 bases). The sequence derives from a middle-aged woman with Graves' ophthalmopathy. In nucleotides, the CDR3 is TGTGCCAGCAGTTTGGGACCGGAGATAATTTATGGCTACACCTTC. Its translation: CASSLGPEIIYGYTF.